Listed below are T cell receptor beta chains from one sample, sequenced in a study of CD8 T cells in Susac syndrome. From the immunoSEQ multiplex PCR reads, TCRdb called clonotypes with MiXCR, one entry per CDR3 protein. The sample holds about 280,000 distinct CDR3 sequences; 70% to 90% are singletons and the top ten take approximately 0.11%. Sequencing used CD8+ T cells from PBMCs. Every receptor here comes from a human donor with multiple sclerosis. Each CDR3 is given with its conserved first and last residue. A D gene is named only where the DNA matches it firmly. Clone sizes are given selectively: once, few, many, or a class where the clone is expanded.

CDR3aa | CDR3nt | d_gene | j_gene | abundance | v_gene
CASTTPWGEENTEAFF | TGTGCCAGCACCACGCCGTGGGGGGAAGAGAACACTGAAGCTTTCTTT | - | TRBJ1-1 | - | TRBV6-1
CSASPGGAYNEQFF | TGCAGTGCTAGCCCGGGGGGTGCCTACAATGAGCAGTTCTTC | TRBD2 | TRBJ2-1 | - | TRBV20-1
CASRPPGLAGMNEQFF | TGCGCCAGCAGACCCCCGGGACTAGCGGGAATGAATGAGCAGTTCTTC | TRBD2 | TRBJ2-1 | - | TRBV4-1
CASSQGPELNYGYTF | TGTGCCAGCAGCCAGGGACCTGAGCTTAACTATGGCTACACCTTC | - | TRBJ1-2 | - | TRBV13
CASSSGTRRETQYF | TGTGCCAGCAGCTCCGGGACCCGGAGAGAGACCCAGTACTTC | - | TRBJ2-5 | - | TRBV7-9
CASSSVGKGQFF | TGTGCCAGCAGTTCCGTGGGAAAAGGGCAGTTCTTC | - | TRBJ2-1 | - | TRBV27
CASSYSVGEQYF | TGTGCCAGCAGTTACTCTGTAGGCGAGCAGTACTTC | - | TRBJ2-7 | few | TRBV6-5
CASSPRLTGTGLPGYTF | TGTGCCAGCAGCCCCCGACTGACCGGGACAGGGCTGCCTGGCTACACCTTC | TRBD1 | TRBJ1-2 | - | TRBV9
CASSLSSALRPSNEQFF | TGTGCCAGCAGTTTATCCTCAGCGTTACGGCCAAGCAATGAGCAGTTCTTC | - | TRBJ2-1 | - | TRBV12-3/TRBV12-4
CASSTGLAHRGEQFF | TGTGCCAGCAGCACAGGACTAGCCCACAGGGGTGAGCAGTTCTTC | - | TRBJ2-1 | - | TRBV9
CASSPLAGDVDNEQFF | TGTGCCAGCAGTCCCTTGGCGGGAGATGTCGACAATGAGCAGTTCTTC | TRBD2 | TRBJ2-1 | - | TRBV12-3/TRBV12-4
CASSLEGAGGSYEQYF | TGTGCCAGCAGCTTAGAGGGAGCGGGAGGGTCCTACGAGCAGTACTTC | TRBD2 | TRBJ2-7 | - | TRBV11-2
CASSQTASRRDEQYF | TGTGCCAGCAGCCAAACGGCTAGCCGACGCGACGAGCAGTACTTC | - | TRBJ2-7 | - | TRBV7-2
CASSIGTGPLDEQFF | TGTGCCAGCAGCATAGGGACAGGCCCATTGGATGAGCAGTTCTTC | TRBD1 | TRBJ2-1 | - | TRBV7-3
CASSIASILAYNEQFF | TGTGCCAGTAGTATAGCTTCCATCTTAGCGTACAATGAGCAGTTCTTC | - | TRBJ2-1 | - | TRBV19
CASSYRGTRGGGSHRQPQHF | TGTGCCAGCAGTTACCGCGGAACTCGGGGAGGCGGCAGCCACAGACAGCCCCAGCATTTT | - | TRBJ1-5 | - | TRBV6-2/TRBV6-3
CASSPPPGTGEFLSQAFF | TGTGCCAGCAGCCCCCCCCCGGGGACAGGGGAGTTCCTATCGCAAGCTTTCTTT | TRBD1 | TRBJ1-1 | once | TRBV4-2
CATSSGSKKNEQFF | TGTGCCACCTCTAGCGGGTCCAAAAAGAATGAGCAGTTCTTC | TRBD2 | TRBJ2-1 | - | TRBV24-1